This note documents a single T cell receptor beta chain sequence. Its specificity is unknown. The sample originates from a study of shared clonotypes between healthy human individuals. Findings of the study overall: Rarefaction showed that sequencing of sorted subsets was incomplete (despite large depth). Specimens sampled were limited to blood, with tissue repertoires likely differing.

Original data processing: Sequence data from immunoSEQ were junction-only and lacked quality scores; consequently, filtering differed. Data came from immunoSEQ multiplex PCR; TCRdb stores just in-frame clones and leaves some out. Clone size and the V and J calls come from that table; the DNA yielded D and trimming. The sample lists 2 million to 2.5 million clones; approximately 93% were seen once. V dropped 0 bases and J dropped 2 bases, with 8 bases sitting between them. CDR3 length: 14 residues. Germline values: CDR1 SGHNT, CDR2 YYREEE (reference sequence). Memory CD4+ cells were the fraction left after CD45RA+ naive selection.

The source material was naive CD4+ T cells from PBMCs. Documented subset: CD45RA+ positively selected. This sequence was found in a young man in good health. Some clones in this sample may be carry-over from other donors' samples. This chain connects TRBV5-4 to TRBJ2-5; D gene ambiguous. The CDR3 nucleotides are TGTGCCAGCAGCTTGGTGCCGAATCAAGAGACCCAGTACTTC. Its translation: CASSLVPNQETQYF.